The 4 T cell receptor beta chains reported below all come from one sample, sequenced in a study of response to subunit inactivated influenza vaccine (dated by TCRdb to 2016 to 2018). The method was RT-PCR. The run used an Illumina HiSeq 2500. Using fastp at Q25 and MiXCR, TCRdb reprocessed the public reads and kept productive beta chains. Every distinct CDR3 protein forms one entry, paired with its most common genes and DNA. Here the sample has more than 500,000 distinct CDR3 sequences; around 10% occur a single time. The ten largest clonotypes hold approximately 11% of the sample. The same sample was also studied in work on T cells expressing NK-cell markers. Drawing on the second study: TCR beta cDNA libraries were made by 5'RACE template switching that added a universal primer site and unique molecular identifiers.

Sequenced material: PBMCs from blood, taken on the day of vaccination. These receptors came from a man aged 45 to 65 who received an inactivated influenza vaccine. Donor details come from another sample of the same person, matched by shared clones.

This sequence joins TRBV18 and TRBJ1-2, with D tentatively TRBD1 (6 bases). This CDR3 is built from 14 residues. Trimming took off 3 bases at V and 1 base at J, with 9 bases between the two ends. Germline V gene sequence: CDR1 KGHSH, CDR2 LQKENI. The CDR3 sequence is CASSPTGFNYGYTF. The CDR3 coding sequence is TGTGCCAGCTCACCGACAGGTTTTAACTATGGCTACACCTTC. The full variable domain, rest sourced from reference TRBV18 and TRBJ1-2, is NAGVMQNPRHLVRRRGQEARLRCSPMKGHSHVYWYRQLPEEGLKFMVYLQKENIIDESGMPKERFSAEFPKEGPSILRIQQVVRGDSAAYFCASSPTGFNYGYTFGSGTRLTVV.

Only a few counts were recorded for this clonotype. The J gene is TRBJ1-2, the V gene TRBV20-1, with 11 bases aligning to TRBD1. The trim removed 0 bases at V and 4 bases at J, leaving 13 bases unmatched. The CDR3 is 18 amino acids. Germline CDR1 reads DFQATT; CDR2 reads SNEGSKA (reference sequence). CDR3 nucleotide sequence: TGCAGTGCTAGAGATCACCAGTTTTGGGACAGGGGGACCTATGGCTACACCTTC. Translated, it gives CSARDHQFWDRGTYGYTF.

A few counts support this clonotype. The rearrangement uses TRBV20-1 and TRBJ2-7; tentatively, D is TRBD1 (5 bases). V lost 4 bases and J 5 bases, leaving 12 bases between the germline ends. CDR3 length: 12 amino acids. Germline loops: CDR1 DFQATT, CDR2 SNEGSKA (reference sequence). The CDR3 protein is CSATDGHDEQYF. The CDR3 DNA follows: TGCAGTGCTACCGACGGACATGACGAGCAGTACTTC.

Ten or more counts support this clonotype. V gene TRBV5-1 combines with J gene TRBJ2-7; D possibly corresponds to TRBD1 (6 bases). Germline V lookup: CDR1 SGHRS, CDR2 YFSETQ. The CDR3 is made up of 13 amino acids. V was cut by 0 bases and J by 7 bases, with 11 bases left in between. The CDR3 region has the DNA TGCGCCAGCAGCTTGGGGACAGTGGGTGAGCAGTACTTC. This gives the protein CASSLGTVGEQYF. Full variable domain (missing parts from reference TRBV5-1 and TRBJ2-7): KAGVTQTPRYLIKTRGQQVTLSCSPISGHRSVSWYQQTPGQGLQFLFEYFSETQRNKGNFPGRFSGRQFSNSRSEMNVSTLELGDSALYLCASSLGTVGEQYFGPGTRLTVT.